What follows are 21 T cell receptor beta chains derived from one specimen sequenced in a study of CD8 T cells in Susac syndrome. After extraction with the RNeasy kit, roughly 0.5 to 1 ug of the RNA was reverse transcribed using random hexamers. TCRdb re-derived calls from the immunoSEQ multiplex PCR reads in MiXCR, one entry per CDR3 protein. Here the sample spans approximately 220,000 distinct CDR3 sequences, 90% to 95% being singletons. The specimen sequenced was CD8+ T cells from PBMCs. The receptors shown here come from a human donor with multiple sclerosis.

The V call is TRBV5-1, the J call TRBJ2-3; 7 bases are shared with TRBD2. V lost 0 bases to trimming and J lost 0 bases; unmatched junction nucleotides: 13. There are 19 residues in the CDR3. Germline CDR1 and CDR2: SGHRS and YFSETQ. For the CDR3, the DNA is TGCGCCAGCAGCTTGGCATTAGCGGGTCAACCTGGGAGCACAGATACGCAGTATTTT. Protein product: CASSLALAGQPGSTDTQYF.

This rearrangement joins TRBV11-2 to TRBJ1-6; 8 bases map to TRBD1. The V gene end was trimmed by 4 bases and the J gene end by 6 bases; junction bases not matched to a gene: 5. This CDR3 is 15 amino acids long. CDR1 and CDR2 from the germline V gene are SGHAT and FQNNGV. CDR3 residues: CASSSDREANSPLHF. The DNA of the CDR3 is TGTGCCAGCAGCTCGGACAGGGAGGCTAATTCACCCCTCCACTTT.

The rearrangement links TRBV30 to TRBJ2-7, with D maybe TRBD1 (5 bases). Germline CDR1 GTSNPN, CDR2 SVGIG (reference sequence). This CDR3 comprises 15 residues. V lost 3 bases, J lost 0 bases, and 15 bases lay in between. CDR3 residues: CAWRGAVSGSYEQYF. The CDR3, as DNA: TGTGCCTGGAGAGGGGCGGTCTCCGGCTCCTACGAGCAGTACTTC.

V is TRBV20-1 and J is TRBJ2-4; 7 bases map to TRBD2. This CDR3 is built from 13 residues. Germline V gene sequence: CDR1 DFQATT, CDR2 SNEGSKA (reference sequence). J gave up 7 bases and V 0 bases, and 3 bases lay outside the gene matches. Here the CDR3 DNA reads TGCAGTGCTAGAGAACTGGGAGGGAACATTCAGTACTTC. Its translation is CSARELGGNIQYF.

This chain joins TRBV3-1 and TRBJ1-5; a weak D match, TRBD1 (5 bases). Trimming removed 1 base at V and 4 bases at J, with 8 bases between. Germline-derived CDR1 and CDR2 are LGHDT and YNNKEL (reference sequence). The CDR3 length is 14 residues. CDR3 sequence reads: CASSQGQYNQPQHF. CDR3 sequence (DNA): TGTGCCAGCAGCCAAGGACAGTATAATCAGCCCCAGCATTTT.

The gene calls are TRBV3-1 and TRBJ2-3, with D maybe TRBD2 (5 bases). V lost 4 bases, J lost 2 bases, and 16 bases lay in between. The germline V gene encodes CDR1 LGHDT and CDR2 YNNKEL (reference sequence). The CDR3 consists of 16 residues. The CDR3 nucleotides are TGTGCCAGCAGCCCTTGGGCAGGCGGGCTCACAGATACGCAGTATTTT. Translation gives CASSPWAGGLTDTQYF.

The chain combines TRBV27 with TRBJ1-2; unclear D gene. This CDR3 has 14 residues. Germline-derived CDR1 and CDR2 are MNHEY and SMNVEV (reference sequence). With 2 bases removed from V and 4 bases from J, the gap between germline ends came to 11 bases. CDR3 coding DNA: TGTGCCAGCAGTTTAAGTGGATCGAGCTATGGCTACACCTTC. Its translation is CASSLSGSSYGYTF.

V usage is TRBV12-3 or TRBV12-4 and J usage is TRBJ2-5; TRBD2 matches at 11 bases. CDR3 length: 17 residues. The V segment lost 5 bases and the J segment 2 bases; nucleotides outside the gene matches: 10. In DNA form, the CDR3 reads TGTGCCAGCAGTCTCTTAGCGGGAGGGCCCCTGCAAGAGACCCAGTACTTC. As protein: CASSLLAGGPLQETQYF.

Of note for this clonotype: The junction shows a germline mismatch at one end, possibly a read error. The chain couples TRBV20-1 to TRBJ1-2; D gene uncertain. The CDR3 loop spans 11 amino acids. CDR1 and CDR2 (germline): DFQATT, SNEGSKA (reference sequence). Here the CDR3 reads CSAGEEGVYTF. CDR3 DNA: TGCAGTGCTGGAGAGGAAGGCGTCTACACCTTC.

This clonotype is a singleton in its sample. This chain links TRBV9 with TRBJ2-2; 7 bases are shared with TRBD2. Germline V gene data show CDR1 as SGDLS and CDR2 as YYNGEE. Trimming took 0 bases from V and 6 from J; bases not matched to a gene: 8. This CDR3 spans 16 amino acids. The CDR3 region is CASSVGGGSSAGELFF. Here the CDR3 DNA reads TGTGCCAGCAGCGTAGGAGGCGGGAGTTCAGCCGGGGAGCTGTTTTTT.

The chain combines TRBV30 with TRBJ2-1; 13 nucleotides line up with TRBD2. V lost 4 bases to trimming and J lost 8 bases; unmatched junction nucleotides: 17. Germline V lookup: CDR1 GTSNPN, CDR2 SVGIG (reference sequence). This CDR3 has 18 residues. In nucleotides, the CDR3 is TGTGCCTGGAACGACGGATGGGTTAGGACTAGCGGGAGCCATGAGCAGTTCTTC. It yields the protein CAWNDGWVRTSGSHEQFF. The full variable domain, its missing parts supplied by reference TRBV30 and TRBJ2-1, is SQTIHQWPATLVQPVGSPLSLECTVEGTSNPNLYWYRQAAGRGLQLLFYSVGIGQISSEVPQNLSASRPQDRQFILSSKKLLLSDSGFYLCAWNDGWVRTSGSHEQFFGPGTRLTVL.

The V gene is TRBV9, the J gene TRBJ2-7; D uncertain. The germline CDR1 and CDR2 sequences are SGDLS and YYNGEE. V lost 3 bases and J 6 bases, leaving 10 bases between the germline ends. This CDR3 has 12 amino acids. CDR3 sequence reads: CASSAHPGEQYF. CDR3 DNA: TGTGCCAGCAGCGCCCATCCGGGCGAGCAGTACTTC.

This chain joins TRBV6-2 or TRBV6-3 and TRBJ2-2; 7 positions agree with TRBD2. Germline-derived CDR1 and CDR2 are MNHEY and SVGEGT. V gave up 3 bases and J gave up 3 bases; unmatched junction bases: 4. The CDR3 consists of 15 residues. DNA of the CDR3: TGTGCCAGCAGTTATGGGCGGGGGTACACCGGGGAGCTGTTTTTT. This sequence encodes CASSYGRGYTGELFF.

The gene calls are TRBV5-1 and TRBJ2-5, with D possibly matching TRBD2 (6 bases). The CDR3 is 15 amino acids. CDR1 and CDR2 (germline): SGHRS, YFSETQ. The V and J ends lost 1 base and 1 base respectively, with 11 bases between them. The DNA for the CDR3 is TGCGCCAGCAGCTTGTGGTGGGGACTCCAAGAGACCCAGTACTTC. This codes for CASSLWWGLQETQYF.

The chain uses TRBV20-1 and TRBJ1-4; tentative D call: TRBD1 (5 bases). The CDR3 has 14 amino acids. Germline CDR1 is DFQATT and CDR2 is SNEGSKA (reference sequence). Trimming removed 4 bases at V and 7 bases at J, with 16 bases between. CDR3 sequence: CSAKKEGGGEKLFF. Written as DNA, the CDR3 is TGCAGTGCTAAGAAGGAGGGTGGGGGTGAAAAACTGTTTTTT.

In its sample, this clonotype was seen once. The CDR3 loop is CASSLDPTFHQPQHF. The DNA of the CDR3 is TGTGCCAGCAGCTTAGACCCTACTTTTCATCAGCCCCAGCATTTT. The chain couples TRBV7-8 to TRBJ1-5; D unresolved. The CDR3 sequence is 15 residues long. The V and J ends lost 1 base and 5 bases respectively, with 12 bases between them. From germline, CDR1 is SGHVS and CDR2 FQNEAQ.

The V gene is TRBV29-1, the J gene TRBJ2-2, with D tentatively TRBD1 or TRBD2 (5 bases each). Germline CDR1 is SQVTM and CDR2 is ANQGSEA. The CDR3 sequence is 14 residues long. Trimming removed 4 bases at V and 4 bases at J, with 13 bases between. CDR3 amino acids: CSVALPGPTGELFF. The CDR3 region has the DNA TGCAGCGTTGCCCTGCCGGGACCCACCGGGGAGCTGTTTTTT.

The chain links TRBV7-8 to TRBJ2-2, with D tentatively TRBD1 (5 bases). This CDR3 has 13 residues. Germline CDR1 SGHVS, CDR2 FQNEAQ. Trimming removed 5 bases at V and 8 bases at J, with 12 bases between. The CDR3 region has the DNA TGTGCCAGCAGCCCTCAGGGTAGTGGGGAGCTGTTTTTT. Its protein is CASSPQGSGELFF.

This rearrangement joins TRBV11-2 to TRBJ2-5; D is perhaps TRBD1 or TRBD2 (5 bases each). Germline CDR1 reads SGHAT; CDR2 reads FQNNGV. This CDR3 region has 14 residues. The V gene lost 0 bases and the J gene lost 3 bases, with 8 bases spanning the gap. For the CDR3, the DNA is TGTGCCAGCAGCTTAGAGGGGCGGGAAGAGACCCAGTACTTC. The encoded protein is CASSLEGREETQYF.

The chain recombines TRBV4-3 with TRBJ2-3; tentative D call: TRBD2 (5 bases). Germline V gene sequence: CDR1 LGHNA, CDR2 YSLEER. This CDR3 has 14 amino acids. V was clipped by 3 bases and J by 2 bases, with 9 bases between them. The CDR3 nucleotides read TGCGCCAGCAGCCACCGGGGATACACAGATACGCAGTATTTT. Its translation: CASSHRGYTDTQYF.

The chain has TRBV6-6 and TRBJ1-4; D is unclear. The CDR3 is made up of 14 amino acids. Per germline, CDR1 MNHNY and CDR2 SVGAGI (reference sequence). Trimming pared 2 bases from V and 6 bases from J, leaving 10 bases between. The CDR3 nucleotides read TGTGCCAGCAGTTACCCCGGACCGGATGAAAAACTGTTTTTT. Protein product: CASSYPGPDEKLFF.